The 5 T cell receptor beta chains presented below share a single source sample, sequenced in a study of response to subunit inactivated influenza vaccine. TCRdb reanalysed the RT-PCR reads using MiXCR and keeps one entry per CDR3 protein. The table has about half a million distinct CDR3 sequences, around 8% seen once. Sequenced here: PBMCs from blood, sampled less than 30 months after vaccination. Receptors were obtained from a man aged 50 to 75 who received an inactivated influenza vaccine.

This clonotype showed up just a few times. The chain employs TRBV12-3 or TRBV12-4 and TRBJ1-3, with 7 bases fitting TRBD1. The V segment lost 3 bases and the J segment 5 bases; nucleotides outside the gene matches: 4. The CDR3 runs to 14 residues. The DNA for the CDR3 is TGTGCCAGCAGTTTGGAGGGGGCTCGAAACACCATATATTTT. Translation gives CASSLEGARNTIYF.

This clonotype has a count of ten or more. This chain joins TRBV7-8 and TRBJ2-2; perhaps TRBD1 as D (5 bases). The germline gives CDR1 SGHVS, CDR2 FQNEAQ. Between the trimmed V and J ends, which lost 5 bases and 6 bases, there was a span of 10 bases. This CDR3 region has 13 residues. CDR3 loop: CASSLSGSGELFF. The CDR3, as DNA: TGTGCCAGCAGCCTCTCAGGGTCCGGGGAGCTGTTTTTT.

This clonotype was seen more than once but under ten times. This chain uses TRBV9 with TRBJ2-3, with 8 nucleotides matching TRBD2. This CDR3 is built from 15 residues. V shed 4 bases and J 2 bases; nucleotides not matched to a gene: 6. CDR1 is SGDLS and CDR2 is YYNGEE in the germline V gene. CDR3 nucleotide sequence: TGTGCCAGCAGCACTTCGGGGGGGTTCACAGATACGCAGTATTTT. Translated: CASSTSGGFTDTQYF.

The chain recombines TRBV13 with TRBJ1-3; TRBD1 aligns across 7 bases. The CDR3 has 16 residues. The germline V gene has CDR1 PRHDT and CDR2 FYEKMQ (reference sequence). V trimming: 5 bases; J trimming: 3 bases; junction bases outside the gene matches: 10. The CDR3 loop reads CASSAWDSGFGNTIYF. The DNA for the CDR3 is TGTGCCAGCAGCGCCTGGGACAGCGGATTTGGAAACACCATATATTTT.

This clonotype was recorded many times. V usage is TRBV10-3 and J usage is TRBJ2-1, with D maybe TRBD2 (5 bases). The CDR3 sequence is 16 residues long. The V gene's germline CDR1 is ENHRY and CDR2 SYGVKD. The V and J ends lost 8 bases and 3 bases respectively, with 20 bases between them. CDR3 sequence (DNA): TGTGCCATCGGGGAGTCTGGGCTAGCCAACTACAATGAGCAGTTCTTC. Translated: CAIGESGLANYNEQFF.